This T cell receptor beta chain was recorded in a study of cytomegalovirus exposure and HLA in healthy donors. Study results and limitations: Among TCR beta chains of equal frequency, HLA-associated ones were more clonally expanded in a later analysis.

This PCR relied on a set of 60 Vbeta primers and 13 Jbeta primers. Measured with immunoSEQ multiplex PCR; TCRdb has only the in-frame clones, and not every one. The sample has 190,000 or so clones, 65% to 85% seen once. About this clone itself: Its target is not known.

Germline-derived CDR1 and CDR2 are MNHEY and SVGAGI. V shed 6 bases and J 3 bases; nucleotides not matched to a gene: 6. The CDR3 sequence is 15 residues long. The chain has TRBV6-5 and TRBJ2-1; TRBD1 aligns across 9 bases. The sequenced material came from PBMCs. This sequence was found in a boy younger than 10 in good health and CMV-seronegative. The CDR3 coding sequence is TGTGCCAGCAGACCCCCGGGACAGGGCTACAATGAGCAGTTCTTC. Amino acid sequence: CASRPPGQGYNEQFF.